The 14 T cell receptor beta chains given below trace back to one sample, sequenced in a study of OX40 agonist ivuxolimab in advanced cancers. The library was made by the immunoSEQ multiplex PCR assay. This immuneACCESS table, as held by TCRdb, lists in-frame sequences with V and J called but not all clones. Of the missing ones, under half trace to an unresolved V gene in checked studies; the others have no known cause. This sample gives about 73,000 clones in total; around nine tenths of them show up just once. Clones ranked in the top ten supply over 0.75% of the sample. The specimen comprised CD4+ or CD8+ T cells sorted from blood, sampled in a trial of the OX40 agonist ivuxolimab. These receptor sequences come from an adult with an advanced solid tumor such as melanoma, head and neck, liver or kidney cancer.

The chain couples TRBV5-1 to TRBJ1-5; 8 bases map to TRBD1. CDR1 is SGHRS, CDR2 YFSETQ, per germline. J lost 4 bases, V lost 1 base, and 10 bases had no gene match. This CDR3 comprises 17 residues. The CDR3 here is CASSLPLSGTGNQPQHF. CDR3 nucleotide sequence: TGCGCCAGCAGCTTGCCCTTATCCGGGACAGGAAATCAGCCCCAGCATTTT.

V gene TRBV18 combines with J gene TRBJ1-1; TRBD1 matches 7 bases. This CDR3 contains 14 residues. V lost 4 bases, J lost 4 bases, and 6 bases stayed unmatched. Germline CDR1 and CDR2: KGHSH and LQKENI. CDR3 coding DNA: TGTGCCAGCTCACGAGACAGGGATGGCACTGAAGCTTTCTTT. Its translation: CASSRDRDGTEAFF. Full variable domain (rest looked up from reference TRBV18 and TRBJ1-1): NAGVMQNPRHLVRRRGQEARLRCSPMKGHSHVYWYRQLPEEGLKFMVYLQKENIIDESGMPKERFSAEFPKEGPSILRIQQVVRGDSAAYFCASSRDRDGTEAFFGQGTRLTVV.

The genes are TRBV4-1 and TRBJ1-2; TRBD1 aligns across 8 bases. CDR1 and CDR2 from the germline V gene are MGHRA and YSYEKL. CDR3 length equals 14 residues. V gave up 0 bases and J gave up 4 bases; unmatched junction bases: 1. CDR3 loop: CASSQDGQGYGYTF. The CDR3 coding sequence is TGCGCCAGCAGCCAAGATGGACAGGGCTATGGCTACACCTTC.

This sequence joins TRBV7-3 and TRBJ2-1; TRBD1 agrees at 9 bases. Germline CDR1 SGHTA, CDR2 FQGTGA. V lost 5 bases to trimming and J lost 9 bases; unmatched junction nucleotides: 8. CDR3 length equals 14 residues. CDR3 protein: CASSLYDRGGEQFF. The CDR3 DNA sequence: TGTGCCAGCAGCCTATACGACAGGGGGGGTGAGCAGTTCTTC.

This clone was seen a handful of times. The chain employs TRBV10-3 and TRBJ1-5; D unclear. The V gene lost 0 bases and the J gene lost 3 bases, with 6 bases spanning the gap. Germline V gene sequence: CDR1 ENHRY, CDR2 SYGVKD. This CDR3 spans 14 amino acids. CDR3 in DNA: TGTGCCATCAGTGAGTCAGGTATCAATCAGCCCCAGCATTTT. Its translation is CAISESGINQPQHF.

The chain uses TRBV12-1 and TRBJ1-3; the table's D call of TRBD1 was not tested on the DNA. TRBV12-1 is labeled a pseudogene. This CDR3 comprises 17 residues. The CDR3: CASTQGTGTPRGNTIYF. CDR3 DNA: TGTGCCAGCACCCAGGGGACAGGGACCCCCCGCGGAAACACCATATATTTT.

This chain links TRBV18 with TRBJ2-7; a weak D match, TRBD2 (6 bases). Between the trimmed V and J ends, which lost 3 bases and 0 bases, there was a span of 12 bases. Germline V gene lookup returns CDR1 KGHSH and CDR2 LQKENI. The CDR3 runs 15 residues. CDR3 in DNA: TGTGCCAGCTCACCGGGTTACGGGAGCTCCTACGAGCAGTACTTC. This encodes CASSPGYGSSYEQYF. Using reference TRBV18 and TRBJ2-7 for the parts outside the CDR3, the full variable domain is NAGVMQNPRHLVRRRGQEARLRCSPMKGHSHVYWYRQLPEEGLKFMVYLQKENIIDESGMPKERFSAEFPKEGPSILRIQQVVRGDSAAYFCASSPGYGSSYEQYFGPGTRLTVT.

This clone was seen more than once but under ten times. The rearrangement links TRBV28 to TRBJ2-5; D may match TRBD1 or TRBD2 (5 bases each). This CDR3 spans 16 amino acids. Per the germline V gene, CDR1 is MDHEN and CDR2 is SYDVKM. Trimming stripped 6 bases from V and 2 bases from J, with 19 bases between. The CDR3 DNA reads TGTGCCAGCAGCCTGGTAGGGGTTGGGAGACAAGAGACCCAGTACTTC. The encoded protein is CASSLVGVGRQETQYF.

The chain links TRBV19 to TRBJ1-2; TRBD1 matches 8 bases. This CDR3 comprises 17 residues. Germline V lookup: CDR1 LNHDA, CDR2 SQIVND (reference sequence). V dropped 5 bases and J dropped 2; count of bases not matched to a gene: 13. This chain's CDR3 is CASSPDRDRGTNYGYTF. As DNA, the CDR3 is TGTGCCAGTAGTCCCGACAGAGACAGGGGAACGAACTATGGCTACACCTTC.

This clone has only one observation. The V gene is TRBV19, the J gene TRBJ1-5; 10 nucleotides line up with TRBD1. Germline CDR1 is LNHDA and CDR2 is SQIVND (reference sequence). The ends lost 5 bases at V and 5 bases at J; junction bases unmatched: 9. The CDR3 runs to 16 residues. CDR3 in DNA: TGTGCCAGTAGTCCCCAGGGACAGGGGTTGCATCAGCCCCAGCATTTT. It translates to CASSPQGQGLHQPQHF. Supplemented by reference TRBV19 and TRBJ1-5, the full variable domain reads DGGITQSPKYLFRKEGQNVTLSCEQNLNHDAMYWYRQDPGQGLRLIYYSQIVNDFQKGDIAEGYSVSREKKESFPLTVTSAQKNPTAFYLCASSPQGQGLHQPQHFGDGTRLSIL.

In DNA form, the CDR3 reads TGCGCCAGCAGCTTGGTAGGGTTCACAGATACGCAGTATTTT. Protein sequence: CASSLVGFTDTQYF. The chain carries TRBV5-1 and TRBJ2-3; no firm D call. The CDR3 contains 14 residues. V was cut by 0 bases and J by 2 bases, with 7 bases left in between. Germline V lookup: CDR1 SGHRS, CDR2 YFSETQ.

A remark on this clone: Other DNA sequences in the same sample also yield this CDR3. This rearrangement joins TRBV10-3 to TRBJ2-7; D unclear. The germline V gene encodes CDR1 ENHRY and CDR2 SYGVKD. This CDR3 comprises 11 residues. Trimming left V 3 bases short and J 7 bases short, with 7 bases between. CDR3 sequence: CAISESREQYF. The CDR3 region has the DNA TGTGCCATCAGTGAAAGTAGGGAGCAGTACTTC.

The rearrangement uses TRBV5-1 and TRBJ1-1, with D tentatively TRBD1 (6 bases). Germline-derived CDR1 and CDR2 are SGHRS and YFSETQ. The CDR3 loop spans 14 amino acids. Trimming shortened V by 2 bases and J by 3 bases, and 11 bases separated the two germline ends. Here the CDR3 reads CASSLQGGDTEAFF. CDR3 coding DNA: TGCGCCAGCAGCTTACAGGGAGGGGACACTGAAGCTTTCTTT.

The V gene is TRBV2, the J gene TRBJ2-1; weak D call: TRBD2 (6 bases). Per germline, CDR1 SNHLY and CDR2 FYNNEI. This CDR3 comprises 16 residues. The V and J ends lost 6 bases and 5 bases respectively, with 20 bases between them. The CDR3 is CASRALIVGGNNEQFF. The CDR3 region has the DNA TGTGCCAGCAGAGCCCTTATAGTGGGAGGAAACAATGAGCAGTTCTTC. The variable domain in full, completed from reference TRBV2 and TRBJ2-1, reads EPEVTQTPSHQVTQMGQEVILRCVPISNHLYFYWYRQILGQKVEFLVSFYNNEISEKSEIFDDQFSVERPDGSNFTLKIRSTKLEDSAMYFCASRALIVGGNNEQFFGPGTRLTVL.